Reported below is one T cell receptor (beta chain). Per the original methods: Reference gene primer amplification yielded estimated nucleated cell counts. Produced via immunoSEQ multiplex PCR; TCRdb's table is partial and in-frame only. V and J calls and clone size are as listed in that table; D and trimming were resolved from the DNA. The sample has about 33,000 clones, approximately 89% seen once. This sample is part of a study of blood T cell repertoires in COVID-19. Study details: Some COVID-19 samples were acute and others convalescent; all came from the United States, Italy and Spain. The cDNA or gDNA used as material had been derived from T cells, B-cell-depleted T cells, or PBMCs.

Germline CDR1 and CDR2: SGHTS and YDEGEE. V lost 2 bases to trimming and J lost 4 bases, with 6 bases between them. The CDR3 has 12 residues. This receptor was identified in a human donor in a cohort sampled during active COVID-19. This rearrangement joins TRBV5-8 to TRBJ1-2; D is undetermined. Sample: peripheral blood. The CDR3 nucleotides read TGTGCCAGCAGCTTCCAGGTCTATGGCTACACCTTC. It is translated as CASSFQVYGYTF.